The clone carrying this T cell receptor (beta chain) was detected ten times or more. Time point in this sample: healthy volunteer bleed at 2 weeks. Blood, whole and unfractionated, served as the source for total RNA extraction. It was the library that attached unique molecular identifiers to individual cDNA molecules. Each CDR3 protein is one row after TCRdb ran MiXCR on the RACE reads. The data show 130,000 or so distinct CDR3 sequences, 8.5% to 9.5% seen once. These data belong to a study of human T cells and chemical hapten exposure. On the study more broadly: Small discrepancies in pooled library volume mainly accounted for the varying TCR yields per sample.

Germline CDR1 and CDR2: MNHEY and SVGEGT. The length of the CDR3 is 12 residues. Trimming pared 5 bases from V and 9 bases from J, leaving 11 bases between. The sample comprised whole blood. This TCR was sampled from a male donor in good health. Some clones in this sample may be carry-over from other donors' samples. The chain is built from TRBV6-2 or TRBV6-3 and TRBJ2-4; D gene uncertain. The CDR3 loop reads CASSPSKAIQYF. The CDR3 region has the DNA TGTGCCAGCAGTCCTTCCAAAGCCATTCAGTACTTC.